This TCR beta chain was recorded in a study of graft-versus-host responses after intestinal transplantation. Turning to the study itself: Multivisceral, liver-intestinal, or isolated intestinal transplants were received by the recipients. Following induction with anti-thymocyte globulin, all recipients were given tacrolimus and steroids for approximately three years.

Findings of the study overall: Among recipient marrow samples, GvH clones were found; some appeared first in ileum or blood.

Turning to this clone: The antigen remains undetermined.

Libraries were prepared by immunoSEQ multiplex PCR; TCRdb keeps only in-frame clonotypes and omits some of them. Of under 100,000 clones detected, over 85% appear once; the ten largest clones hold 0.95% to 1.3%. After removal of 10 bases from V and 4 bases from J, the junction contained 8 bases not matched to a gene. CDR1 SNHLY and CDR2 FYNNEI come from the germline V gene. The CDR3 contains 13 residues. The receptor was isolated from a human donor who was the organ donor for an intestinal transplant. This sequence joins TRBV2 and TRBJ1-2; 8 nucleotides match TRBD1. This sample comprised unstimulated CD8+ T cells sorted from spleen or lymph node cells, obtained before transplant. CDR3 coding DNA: TGTGCCACTACGACAGGGGCCCTCTATGGCTACACCTTC. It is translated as CATTTGALYGYTF.